The entry that follows covers one TCR beta chain sequence. Its antigen is not known. The data originate from a study of CD8 T cells in ankylosing spondylitis. Broader study findings: Clones linked to disease, bearing a CD8+ phenotype, were relatively rare in peripheral blood. Apparently characteristic of ankylosing spondylitis blood was a TCR beta motif (about eight highly homologous variants).

CDR1 is MGHRA and CDR2 is YSYEKL in the germline V gene. The V gene lost 2 bases and the J gene lost 6 bases, with 17 bases spanning the gap. The length of the CDR3 is 15 residues. The authors made TCR beta libraries by quantitative 5'-RACE with molecular barcodes. Using its own MiXCR run on the 5' RACE reads, TCRdb lists one record per CDR3 protein. The sample holds more than 600,000 distinct CDR3 sequences, roughly 19% seen once. The specimen was blood, either unsorted or a sorted T cell fraction (not recorded which). The receptor comes from a male donor with ankylosing spondylitis. The V and J genes are TRBV4-1 and TRBJ2-7, with D possibly called TRBD1 or TRBD2 (6 bases each). In DNA form, the CDR3 reads TGCGCCAGCAGCCAAACCCCGGGGGCGGACGGCGAGCAGTACTTC. This gives the protein CASSQTPGADGEQYF.